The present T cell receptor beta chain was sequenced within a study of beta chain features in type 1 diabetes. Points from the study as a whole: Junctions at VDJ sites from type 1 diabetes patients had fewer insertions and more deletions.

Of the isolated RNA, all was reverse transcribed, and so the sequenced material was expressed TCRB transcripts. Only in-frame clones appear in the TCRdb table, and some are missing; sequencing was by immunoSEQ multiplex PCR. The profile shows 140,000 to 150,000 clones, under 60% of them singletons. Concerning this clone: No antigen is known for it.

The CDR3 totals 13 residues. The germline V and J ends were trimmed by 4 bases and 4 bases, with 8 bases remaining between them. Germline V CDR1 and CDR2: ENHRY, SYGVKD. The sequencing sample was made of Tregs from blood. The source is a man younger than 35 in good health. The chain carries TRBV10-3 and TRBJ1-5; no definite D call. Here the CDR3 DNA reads TGTGCCATCAGTGTTGAGGATAATCAGCCCCAGCATTTT. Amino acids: CAISVEDNQPQHF.